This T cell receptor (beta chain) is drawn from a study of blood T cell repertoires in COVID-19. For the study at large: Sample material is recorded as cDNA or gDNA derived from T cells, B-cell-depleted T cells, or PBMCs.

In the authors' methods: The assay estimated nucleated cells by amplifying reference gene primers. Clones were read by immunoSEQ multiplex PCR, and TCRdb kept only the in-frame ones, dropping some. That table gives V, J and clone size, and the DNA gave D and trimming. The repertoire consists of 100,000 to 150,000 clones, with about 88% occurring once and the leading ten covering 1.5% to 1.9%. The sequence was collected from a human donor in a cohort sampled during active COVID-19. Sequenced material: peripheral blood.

CDR3 sequence (DNA): TGTGCCAGCAGCCCTCAAGGGGTATACAATGAGCAGTTCTTC. This gives the protein CASSPQGVYNEQFF. This chain connects TRBV5-4 to TRBJ2-1; the D gene is possibly TRBD1 (5 bases). The ends were cut back, 4 bases at V and 4 bases at J, with 12 bases in the middle. The CDR3 sequence is 14 residues long. Looked up from germline, CDR1 is SGHNT and CDR2 is YYREEE (reference sequence).